Below, 6 T cell receptor beta chains from the same sample are listed, as sequenced in a study of blood T cells in healthy people across ages (dated by TCRdb to about 2015). Library prep was done by 5' RACE. Sequencing was performed on an Illumina HiSeq 2500. A second PCR of roughly 7 to 12 cycles was performed with a sample-barcoded 5' primer and a J-beta primer mix. TCRdb passed the public sequencing reads through fastp at Q25 and MiXCR, retaining productive beta sequences. Each CDR3 protein gets just one entry, which takes the most common genes and DNA from the rows behind it. The sample table records around 1.5 million distinct CDR3 sequences; around 39% of these occur just once. The ten biggest clones cover around 8% of the sample. Material: blood. These receptors all stem from a woman aged 18-29 years in good health.

The rearrangement joins TRBV11-2 to TRBJ1-5, with TRBD1 matching over 8 bases. Trimming cost V 5 bases and J 4 bases; bases outside gene matches: 4. From germline, CDR1 is SGHAT and CDR2 FQNNGV. The CDR3 loop spans 14 amino acids. The CDR3 nucleotides are TGTGCCAGCAGCGCAGGGGGCATTAATCAGCCCCAGCATTTT. This sequence encodes CASSAGGINQPQHF.

The rearrangement links TRBV5-1 to TRBJ2-1, with 10 bases matching TRBD2. The V and J ends lost 0 bases and 10 bases, in that order; junction bases with no gene match: 4. Looked up from germline, CDR1 is SGHRS and CDR2 is YFSETQ. The CDR3 has 14 amino acids. The CDR3 region is CASSLGLAGEEQFF. The CDR3 coding sequence is TGCGCCAGCAGCTTGGGCCTAGCGGGAGAGGAGCAGTTCTTC.

The table lists this clonotype with a few counts. The chain uses TRBV20-1 and TRBJ2-5, with D hard to call. The CDR3 is 12 residues long. Germline values: CDR1 DFQATT, CDR2 SNEGSKA (reference sequence). The V and J ends lost 3 bases and 4 bases respectively, with 9 bases between them. This chain's CDR3 is CSASSGLETQYF. CDR3 DNA: TGCAGTGCTAGTTCCGGTTTAGAGACCCAGTACTTC.

Notes on this clonotype: A much bigger clone sits one base away, suggesting this may be a read error. The V and J genes are TRBV6-6 and TRBJ2-1; 8 positions agree with TRBD1. CDR3 length: 16 residues. Germline-derived CDR1 and CDR2 are MNHNY and SVGAGI (reference sequence). CDR3 residues: CTSSFPQGARGNEQFF. The CDR3 bases are TGTACCAGCAGTTTTCCTCAGGGGGCCAGGGGCAATGAGCAGTTCTTC.

The chain has TRBV6-5 and TRBJ2-4; weak D call: TRBD1 (6 bases). Trimming took 6 bases from V and 13 from J, leaving 13 bases between them. CDR3 length equals 11 residues. Germline-derived CDR1 and CDR2 are MNHEY and SVGAGI. This chain's CDR3 is CASRRDTLQYF. The CDR3 region has the DNA TGTGCCAGCAGAAGGGACACTCTGCAGTACTTC.

The chain joins TRBV30 to TRBJ2-5, with D perhaps TRBD1 (6 bases). Germline V CDR1 and CDR2: GTSNPN, SVGIG (reference sequence). Trimming removed 5 bases at V and 2 bases at J, with 12 bases between. The CDR3 is 13 residues long. CDR3 coding DNA: TGTGCCTGGGGGGCCGGACAGCAAGAGACCCAGTACTTC. Encoded protein: CAWGAGQQETQYF. Using reference TRBV30 and TRBJ2-5 for the parts outside the CDR3, the full variable domain is SQTIHQWPATLVQPVGSPLSLECTVEGTSNPNLYWYRQAAGRGLQLLFYSVGIGQISSEVPQNLSASRPQDRQFILSSKKLLLSDSGFYLCAWGAGQQETQYFGPGTRLLVL.